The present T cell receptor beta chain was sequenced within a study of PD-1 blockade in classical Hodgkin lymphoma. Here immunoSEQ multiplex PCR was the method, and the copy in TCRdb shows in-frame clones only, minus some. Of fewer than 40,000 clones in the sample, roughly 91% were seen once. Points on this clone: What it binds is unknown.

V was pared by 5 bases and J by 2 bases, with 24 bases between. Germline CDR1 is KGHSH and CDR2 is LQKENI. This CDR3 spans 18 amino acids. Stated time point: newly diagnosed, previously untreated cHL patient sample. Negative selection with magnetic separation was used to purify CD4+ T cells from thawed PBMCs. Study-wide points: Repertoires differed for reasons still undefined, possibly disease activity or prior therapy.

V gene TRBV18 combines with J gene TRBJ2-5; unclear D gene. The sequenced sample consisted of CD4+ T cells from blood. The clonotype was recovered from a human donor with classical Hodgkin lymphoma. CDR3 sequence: CASSSGPTPIRLQETQYF. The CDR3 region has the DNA TGTGCCAGCTCATCCGGTCCTACCCCGATTAGACTTCAAGAGACCCAGTACTTC. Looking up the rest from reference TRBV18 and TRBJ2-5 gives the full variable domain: NAGVMQNPRHLVRRRGQEARLRCSPMKGHSHVYWYRQLPEEGLKFMVYLQKENIIDESGMPKERFSAEFPKEGPSILRIQQVVRGDSAAYFCASSSGPTPIRLQETQYFGPGTRLLVL.